A selection of T cell receptor beta chains follows, all from one sample in a study of cytomegalovirus exposure and HLA in healthy donors. Sequencing used immunoSEQ multiplex PCR; TCRdb keeps in-frame clones, though not all of them. The sample holds 80,000 to 100,000 clones; around nine tenths are singletons and the top ten take about 4%. Sequenced sample: PBMCs. Receptors were obtained from a young woman in good health and CMV-seronegative. CDR3s include the opening cysteine and the closing phenylalanine or tryptophan. Each record gives: J gene, clone size, D gene, V gene, CDR3 protein, CDR3 DNA. A D gene is named only where the DNA matches it firmly. Clone size appears in some rows only: once, few, many, or a class for an expanded clone.

J gene: TRBJ2-1; clone size: .; D gene: TRBD2; V gene: TRBV7-9; CDR3 protein: CASSPPSGGAYNEQFF; CDR3 DNA: TGTGCCAGCAGCCCCCCTAGCGGGGGGGCCTACAATGAGCAGTTCTTC
J gene: TRBJ1-1; clone size: .; D gene: .; V gene: TRBV9; CDR3 protein: CASSSRSSGHMKNTEAFF; CDR3 DNA: TGTGCCAGCAGCTCCCGATCCTCGGGACATATGAAGAACACTGAAGCTTTCTTT
J gene: TRBJ2-7; clone size: .; D gene: TRBD1; V gene: TRBV9; CDR3 protein: CASSPRTGGPYEQYF; CDR3 DNA: TGTGCCAGCAGCCCAAGAACAGGGGGGCCCTACGAGCAGTACTTC
J gene: TRBJ2-5; clone size: once; D gene: .; V gene: TRBV7-7; CDR3 protein: CASSFERAGRETQYF; CDR3 DNA: TGTGCTAGCAGCTTCGAAAGGGCGGGTCGGGAGACCCAGTACTTC
J gene: TRBJ1-1; clone size: .; D gene: .; V gene: TRBV4-3; CDR3 protein: CASSRGRVSEAFF; CDR3 DNA: TGCGCCAGCAGCCGGGGCAGGGTCTCTGAAGCTTTCTTT
J gene: TRBJ2-1; clone size: .; D gene: TRBD1; V gene: TRBV28; CDR3 protein: CASSPRDRAYNEQFF; CDR3 DNA: TGTGCCAGCAGTCCCCGGGACAGGGCCTACAATGAGCAGTTCTTC
J gene: TRBJ2-5; clone size: .; D gene: TRBD2; V gene: TRBV7-6; CDR3 protein: CASSLSRREGETQYF; CDR3 DNA: TGTGCCAGCAGCTTATCCCGGCGGGAGGGAGAGACCCAGTACTTC
J gene: TRBJ1-2; clone size: .; D gene: .; V gene: TRBV7-6; CDR3 protein: CASSPLRGSFYYGYTF; CDR3 DNA: TGTGCCAGCAGCCCGCTTAGGGGGAGCTTTTACTATGGCTACACCTTC
J gene: TRBJ2-3; clone size: .; D gene: TRBD2; V gene: TRBV6-1; CDR3 protein: CASRASGAGTDTQYF; CDR3 DNA: TGTGCCAGCAGGGCAAGCGGGGCAGGGACAGATACGCAGTATTTT
J gene: TRBJ2-7; clone size: few; D gene: TRBD2; V gene: TRBV7-9; CDR3 protein: CASSLGLAGSYEQYF; CDR3 DNA: TGTGCCAGCAGCTTAGGGCTAGCGGGGTCCTACGAGCAGTACTTC
J gene: TRBJ2-7; clone size: .; D gene: TRBD2; V gene: TRBV18; CDR3 protein: CASSPTSGGRYEQYF; CDR3 DNA: TGTGCCAGCTCACCAACCTCGGGGGGGAGATACGAGCAGTACTTC
J gene: TRBJ2-1; clone size: .; D gene: TRBD2; V gene: TRBV27; CDR3 protein: CASSPLAGGWDEQFF; CDR3 DNA: TGTGCCAGCAGTCCATTAGCGGGGGGTTGGGATGAGCAGTTCTTC
J gene: TRBJ2-1; clone size: .; D gene: TRBD2; V gene: TRBV11-1; CDR3 protein: CASSILAGGSYNEQFF; CDR3 DNA: TGTGCCAGCAGCATACTAGCGGGGGGCTCCTACAATGAGCAGTTCTTC
J gene: TRBJ2-7; clone size: .; D gene: TRBD2; V gene: TRBV28; CDR3 protein: CASSFGGAANSYEQYF; CDR3 DNA: TGTGCCAGCAGTTTCGGGGGGGCCGCGAACTCCTACGAGCAGTACTTC
J gene: TRBJ2-2; clone size: .; D gene: .; V gene: TRBV7-8; CDR3 protein: CASSLVQLANTGELFF; CDR3 DNA: TGTGCCAGCAGCTTAGTTCAACTAGCTAACACCGGGGAGCTGTTTTTT
J gene: TRBJ2-1; clone size: .; D gene: .; V gene: TRBV5-6; CDR3 protein: CASSTTVDKQFF; CDR3 DNA: TGTGCCAGCAGCACCACAGTGGACAAGCAGTTCTTC
J gene: TRBJ1-3; clone size: .; D gene: .; V gene: TRBV7-2; CDR3 protein: CASKRRADPGSVRNTIYF; CDR3 DNA: TGTGCCAGCAAACGCAGGGCAGACCCAGGCTCTGTTAGAAACACCATATATTTT
J gene: TRBJ2-5; clone size: .; D gene: TRBD2; V gene: TRBV29-1; CDR3 protein: CSVGTRLAGKTQYF; CDR3 DNA: TGCAGCGTTGGAACTCGACTAGCGGGGAAGACCCAGTACTTC
J gene: TRBJ2-5; clone size: .; D gene: .; V gene: TRBV7-2; CDR3 protein: CASRPNGGSQETQYF; CDR3 DNA: TGTGCCAGCAGACCGAATGGCGGGTCCCAAGAGACCCAGTACTTC
J gene: TRBJ2-7; clone size: few; D gene: .; V gene: TRBV27; CDR3 protein: CASISSGTAGHEQYF; CDR3 DNA: TGTGCCAGCATCTCCTCCGGGACAGCGGGCCACGAGCAGTACTTC
J gene: TRBJ2-1; clone size: .; D gene: .; V gene: TRBV4-1; CDR3 protein: CASSPLGLAPYNEQFF; CDR3 DNA: TGCGCCAGCAGCCCCTTGGGGCTAGCGCCCTACAATGAGCAGTTCTTC
J gene: TRBJ2-5; clone size: .; D gene: .; V gene: TRBV20-1; CDR3 protein: CSASIQTQYF; CDR3 DNA: TGCAGTGCTAGTATTCAGACCCAGTACTTC
J gene: TRBJ1-1; clone size: .; D gene: .; V gene: TRBV9; CDR3 protein: CASSVVPVGTEAFF; CDR3 DNA: TGTGCCAGCAGCGTAGTGCCGGTTGGCACTGAAGCTTTCTTT